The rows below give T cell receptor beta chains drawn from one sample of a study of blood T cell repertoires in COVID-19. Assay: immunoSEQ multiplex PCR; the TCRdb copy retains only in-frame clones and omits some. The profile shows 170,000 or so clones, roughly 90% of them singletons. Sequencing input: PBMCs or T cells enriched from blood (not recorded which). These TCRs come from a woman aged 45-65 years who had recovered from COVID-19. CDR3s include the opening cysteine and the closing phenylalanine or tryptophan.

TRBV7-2	CASSSRSGGEQFF
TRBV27	CASSLSPLPQGSTEAFF
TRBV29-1	CSAHRGKAEAFF
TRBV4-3	CASSQVLTQYF
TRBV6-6	CASSTSGRYTGELFF
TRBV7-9	CASSLRLANTDTQYF
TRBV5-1	CASSLGGGLDEQYF
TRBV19	CASSIRGVSSYNSPLHF
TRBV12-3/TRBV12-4	CASSSGMGYEQYF
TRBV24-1	CATSGVGGRDEQFF
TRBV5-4	CASSLGRDRVLSYGYTF
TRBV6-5	CASSSPGQGAPEQFF
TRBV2	CASSVQGTDTQYF
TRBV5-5	CASSARWGGGYEQYF
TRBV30	CAWSVQRTGYGYTF
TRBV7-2	CASSSRSQETQYF
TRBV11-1	CASSTGTGVPYGYTF
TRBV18	CASSRQGVTGNTIYF
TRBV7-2	CASSQTQGALDEQFF
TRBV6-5	CASSRQGLPGNTIYF
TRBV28	CASSLVGTRTGYNQPQHF
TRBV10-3	CAISEVLAGVGDTQYF
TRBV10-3	CAISERGLAGVRETQYF
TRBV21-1	CASGGLHREFATNEKLFF
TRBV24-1	CATSKADYTEAFF
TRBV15	CAIQLDRPDTQYF
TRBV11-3	CASRGGDPYNEQFF
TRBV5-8	CASSSTGRLRGETQYF
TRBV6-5	CASSYSTGAGYTF
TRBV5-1	CASSPDSGGQPQHF
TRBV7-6	CASSRTELSGNTIYF
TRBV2	CASRETVGMRTEQYF
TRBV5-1	CASSAGGRGFQETQYF
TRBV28	CASSLPAGQGEGYTF
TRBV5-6	CASSLLAGASGYEQYF
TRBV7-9	CASSTPETGINSPLHF
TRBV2	CASHRDRNQPQHF